This T cell receptor beta chain came from a study of early T cells in non-severe SARS-CoV-2 infection. Across the study: Whole-blood bulk RNA, unsorted, was sequenced, and chains were unpaired. General study points: Using VDJdb, the matching emphasized anti-spike CD8 responses while missing private and CD4 specificities.

Individual cDNA molecules received unique molecular identifiers during library preparation. Each CDR3 protein is one row after TCRdb ran MiXCR on the 5' RACE reads. The data show about 55,000 distinct CDR3 sequences, around 6.6% seen once. The V end lost 6 bases, the J end lost 8 bases, and 28 bases lay between the germline ends. Germline CDR1 and CDR2: SEHNR and FQNEAQ (reference sequence). CDR3 length: 17 amino acids. About this clonotype itself: Its antigen is unknown.

J is TRBJ1-2 and V is TRBV7-9, with D perhaps TRBD1 (5 bases). This receptor was obtained from an adult who was a healthcare worker with PCR-confirmed SARS-CoV-2 infection or an uninfected control (not recorded which). The material was whole blood, obtained at baseline. Written as DNA, the CDR3 is TGTGCCAGCAGGGTGGGGCTTCGACAGTCGGAAACCGGAGGCTACACCTTC. Translated: CASRVGLRQSETGGYTF.